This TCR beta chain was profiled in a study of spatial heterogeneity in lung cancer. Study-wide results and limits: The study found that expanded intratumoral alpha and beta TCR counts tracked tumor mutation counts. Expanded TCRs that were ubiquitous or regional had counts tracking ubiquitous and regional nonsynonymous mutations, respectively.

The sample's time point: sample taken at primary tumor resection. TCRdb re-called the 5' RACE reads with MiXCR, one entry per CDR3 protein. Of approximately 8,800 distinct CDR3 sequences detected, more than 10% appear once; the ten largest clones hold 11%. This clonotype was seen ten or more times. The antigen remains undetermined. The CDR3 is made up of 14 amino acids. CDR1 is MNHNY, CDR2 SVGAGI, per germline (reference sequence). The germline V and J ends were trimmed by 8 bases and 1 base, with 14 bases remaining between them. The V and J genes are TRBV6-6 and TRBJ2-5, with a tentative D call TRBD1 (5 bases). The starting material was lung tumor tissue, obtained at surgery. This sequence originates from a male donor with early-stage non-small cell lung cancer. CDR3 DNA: TGTGCCAGCGGAAGGGGCCCACTCCAAGAGACCCAGTACTTC. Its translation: CASGRGPLQETQYF.